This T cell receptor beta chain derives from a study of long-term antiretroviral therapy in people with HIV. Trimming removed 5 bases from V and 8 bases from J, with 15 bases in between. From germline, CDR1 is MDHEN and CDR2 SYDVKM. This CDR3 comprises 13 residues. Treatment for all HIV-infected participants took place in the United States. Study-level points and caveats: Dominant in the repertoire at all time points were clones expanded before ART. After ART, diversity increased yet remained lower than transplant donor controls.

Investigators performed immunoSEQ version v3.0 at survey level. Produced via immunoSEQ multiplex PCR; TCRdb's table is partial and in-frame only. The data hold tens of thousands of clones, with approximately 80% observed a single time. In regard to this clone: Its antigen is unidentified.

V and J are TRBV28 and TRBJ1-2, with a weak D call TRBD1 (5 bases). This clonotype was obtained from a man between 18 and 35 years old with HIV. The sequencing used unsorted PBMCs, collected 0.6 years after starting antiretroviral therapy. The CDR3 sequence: CASSARDPEGYTF. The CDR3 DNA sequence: TGTGCCAGCAGTGCCCGGGACCCAGAAGGCTACACCTTC.